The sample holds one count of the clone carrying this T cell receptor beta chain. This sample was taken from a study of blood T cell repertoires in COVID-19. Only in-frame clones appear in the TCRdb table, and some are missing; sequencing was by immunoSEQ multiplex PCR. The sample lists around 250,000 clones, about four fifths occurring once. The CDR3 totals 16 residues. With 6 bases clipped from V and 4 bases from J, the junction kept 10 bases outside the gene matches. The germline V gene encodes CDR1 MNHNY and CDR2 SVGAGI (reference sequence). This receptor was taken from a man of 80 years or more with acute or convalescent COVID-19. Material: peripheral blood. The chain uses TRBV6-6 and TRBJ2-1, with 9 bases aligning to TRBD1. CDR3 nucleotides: TGTGCCAGCAGCACCGGGACAGGGATTATTTACAATGAGCAGTTCTTC. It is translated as CASSTGTGIIYNEQFF.